The 29 T cell receptor beta chains given below trace back to one sample, sequenced in a study of blood T cell repertoires in COVID-19. Using immunoSEQ multiplex PCR, the repertoire was profiled, and TCRdb retains in-frame clones only, with some absent. Altogether some 150,000 clones are present, 87% being singletons, with the ten largest covering around 8.3%. Specimen: peripheral blood. The receptors were sampled from a woman aged 50 to 60 with active or convalescent COVID-19.

The V call is TRBV10-1, the J call TRBJ2-1; 8 positions agree with TRBD1. The CDR3 extends over 14 amino acids. The trim removed 11 bases at V and 9 bases at J, leaving 15 bases unmatched. The germline CDR1 and CDR2 sequences are WNHNN and SYGVQD (reference sequence). The CDR3 nucleotides read TGCGCCGCCTCGGACAGGGACTCCTTTGGTGAGCAGTTCTTC. Encoded protein: CAASDRDSFGEQFF.

The chain is built from TRBV3-1 (or the pseudogene TRBV3-2) and TRBJ1-2; D gene ambiguous. Germline V gene data show CDR1 as LGHDT and CDR2 as YNNKEL (reference sequence). With 3 bases removed from V and 2 bases from J, the gap between germline ends came to 13 bases. CDR3 size: 15 residues. The CDR3 DNA reads TGTGCCAGCAGCCACACTAGGTGGGCCAACTATGGCTACACCTTC. It codes for CASSHTRWANYGYTF.

The chain joins TRBV14 to TRBJ1-2, with 7 bases fitting TRBD1. The CDR3 is 13 residues long. J was trimmed by 2 bases and V by 5 bases; bases with no gene match: 2. CDR1 and CDR2 from the germline V gene are SGHDN and FVKESK. The CDR3 protein is CASSRGPNYGYTF. DNA for the CDR3: TGTGCCAGCAGCAGGGGGCCGAACTATGGCTACACCTTC.

The chain couples TRBV20-1 to TRBJ2-1; the D is unclear. Per germline, CDR1 DFQATT and CDR2 SNEGSKA (reference sequence). This CDR3 region has 10 residues. Trimming removed 5 bases at V and 7 bases at J, with 6 bases between. CDR3 DNA: TGCAGTGCTCAGGATAATGAGCAGTTCTTC. As protein: CSAQDNEQFF.

J is TRBJ2-2 and V is TRBV6-5, with a weak D call TRBD1 (5 bases). The CDR3 contains 12 residues. Germline assignment: CDR1 MNHEY and CDR2 SVGAGI. V was clipped by 6 bases and J by 6 bases, with 8 bases between them. CDR3 protein: CASRQGPGELFF. CDR3 nucleotide sequence: TGTGCCAGCAGGCAGGGTCCCGGGGAGCTGTTTTTT.

The chain links TRBV19 to TRBJ1-5; 7 bases map to TRBD1. The CDR3 sequence is 18 residues long. Per the germline V gene, CDR1 is LNHDA and CDR2 is SQIVND (reference sequence). Unmatched junction bases numbered 12, after V lost 4 bases and J lost 0 bases. CDR3 DNA sequence: TGTGCCAGTAGTAGATTGGGACAGCAAATTTATAGCAATCAGCCCCAGCATTTT. Translated: CASSRLGQQIYSNQPQHF.

The rearrangement uses TRBV5-6 and TRBJ2-1, with 7 bases that match TRBD1. Germline CDR1 is SGHDT and CDR2 is YYEEEE. The CDR3 is made up of 16 amino acids. With V trimmed by 2 bases and J by 5 bases, 10 bases remained unmatched. The CDR3, as DNA: TGTGCCAGCAGCTTCGCCTCCGGGACAGAACACAATGAGCAGTTCTTC. Translation gives CASSFASGTEHNEQFF.

This chain joins TRBV5-1 and TRBJ1-1; the D gene is possibly TRBD1 (5 bases). Per germline, CDR1 SGHRS and CDR2 YFSETQ. Trimming removed 4 bases at V and 5 bases at J, with 9 bases between. The CDR3 is 12 amino acids. This chain's CDR3 is CASSQGSTEAFF. The CDR3, as DNA: TGCGCCAGCAGCCAGGGAAGTACTGAAGCTTTCTTT.

In its sample, this clone was seen a few times. The J gene is TRBJ2-5, the V gene TRBV7-2; 13 nucleotides match TRBD2. Germline V gene lookup returns CDR1 SGHTA and CDR2 FQGNSA. After removal of 5 bases from V and 9 bases from J, the junction contained 12 bases not matched to a gene. The CDR3 consists of 16 residues. The CDR3 sequence is CASSPRLAGGLSAQYF. In nucleotides, the CDR3 is TGTGCCAGCAGCCCCCGACTAGCGGGGGGACTGTCGGCCCAGTACTTC. Drawing the rest from reference TRBV7-2 and TRBJ2-5, the complete variable domain is GAGVSQSPSNKVTEKGKDVELRCDPISGHTALYWYRQSLGQGLEFLIYFQGNSAPDKSGLPSDRFSAERTGGSVSTLTIQRTQQEDSAVYLCASSPRLAGGLSAQYFGPGTRLLVL.

Turning to this clone: One end of the junction fails to match germline, which may point to a read error. V usage is TRBV6-5 and J usage is TRBJ1-1; D possibly corresponds to TRBD1 (6 bases). This CDR3 has 12 amino acids. Germline-derived CDR1 and CDR2 are MNHEY and SVGAGI. CDR3: CASSYRDTEAFF. In DNA, the CDR3 is TGTGCCAGCAGTTACAGGGACACGGAAGCTTTCTTT.

The chain combines TRBV29-1 with TRBJ2-1, with 11 nucleotides matching TRBD1. The CDR3 contains 17 residues. The V segment lost 5 bases and the J segment 4 bases; nucleotides outside the gene matches: 13. Germline V lookup: CDR1 SQVTM, CDR2 ANQGSEA. CDR3 region: CSVRRDRGSLGYNEQFF. In DNA, the CDR3 is TGCAGCGTTCGCCGGGACAGGGGGTCCCTTGGGTACAATGAGCAGTTCTTC.

The chain is built from TRBV19 and TRBJ1-2; TRBD1 aligns across 9 bases. Germline-derived CDR1 and CDR2 are LNHDA and SQIVND (reference sequence). The junction had 8 bases not matched to a gene; V was cut back by 8 bases and J by 7 bases. CDR3 length equals 13 residues. The CDR3 sequence: CASCGTGWGGYTF. DNA for the CDR3: TGTGCCAGTTGCGGGACAGGGTGGGGTGGCTACACCTTC.

This clone was seen more than once but under ten times. Here the CDR3 reads CASSRRGDSENEKLFF. CDR3 nucleotides: TGTGCCAGCAGCCGGAGGGGGGACAGCGAGAATGAAAAACTGTTTTTT. This rearrangement joins TRBV7-9 to TRBJ1-4, with TRBD1 identical over 7 bases. V lost 5 bases, J lost 5 bases, and 11 bases stayed unmatched. Germline V gene sequence: CDR1 SEHNR, CDR2 FQNEAQ (reference sequence). The CDR3 loop spans 16 amino acids.

This sequence joins TRBV30 and TRBJ1-5; possible D gene TRBD1, 5 bases. The V gene lost 2 bases and the J gene lost 2 bases, with 10 bases spanning the gap. The CDR3 length is 14 residues. The V gene's germline CDR1 is GTSNPN and CDR2 SVGIG (reference sequence). The CDR3 nucleotides are TGTGCCTGGAGTCAGGGAGGAGGCAATCAGCCCCAGCATTTT. This gives the protein CAWSQGGGNQPQHF.

The J gene is TRBJ2-7, the V gene TRBV29-1; possible D gene TRBD2, 5 bases. Germline V gene data show CDR1 as SQVTM and CDR2 as ANQGSEA. CDR3 length: 15 amino acids. Trimming removed 7 bases at V and 2 bases at J, with 21 bases between. DNA of the CDR3: TGCAGCGCTCGAGGAGGTCCAGCTCCGGCCTACGAGCAGTACTTC. It is translated as CSARGGPAPAYEQYF.

V usage is TRBV6-4 and J usage is TRBJ2-5, with 13 bases that match TRBD2. The CDR3 contains 17 residues. Per the germline V gene, CDR1 is MRHNA and CDR2 is SNTAGT. V lost 7 bases and J lost 1; bases outside the gene matches: 9. In DNA form, the CDR3 reads TGTGCCAGCATTCTTCCGAGACTAGCGGGGGGCCAAGAGACCCAGTACTTC. Translation: CASILPRLAGGQETQYF.

A note on this clone: At the DNA level, this CDR3 is encoded by other sequences in the same sample as well. The gene calls are TRBV6-2 or TRBV6-3 and TRBJ2-3; TRBD2 matches 11 bases. Trimming at V came to 2 bases and at J to 2 bases, leaving 3 bases not matched to a gene. Germline V gene sequence: CDR1 MNHEY, CDR2 SVGEGT. This CDR3 has 16 residues. The CDR3 spells CASSYPLAGVTDTQYF. The CDR3, as DNA: TGTGCCAGCAGTTACCCACTAGCGGGGGTCACAGATACGCAGTATTTT.

The CDR3 DNA reads TGTGCCAGCAGGACTAGCGATACGCAGTATTTT. Its translation: CASRTSDTQYF. The chain employs TRBV28 and TRBJ2-3; 7 nucleotides align to TRBD2. CDR1 is MDHEN and CDR2 is SYDVKM in the germline V gene. The CDR3 sequence is 11 residues long. The V gene end was trimmed by 6 bases and the J gene end by 6 bases; junction bases not matched to a gene: 0.

The CDR3 nucleotides read TGTGCCAGCAGTTACTCGAGGGACAGGGGAGACTATGGCTACACCTTC. Amino acid sequence: CASSYSRDRGDYGYTF. This chain uses TRBV6-2 or TRBV6-3 with TRBJ1-2, with 10 bases fitting TRBD1. J was trimmed by 3 bases and V by 0 bases; bases with no gene match: 4. CDR3 size: 16 residues. Per germline, CDR1 MNHEY and CDR2 SVGEGT.

This chain joins TRBV6-2 or TRBV6-3 and TRBJ2-1; the match to TRBD2 covers 9 bases. This CDR3 is built from 15 residues. V shed 4 bases and J 6 bases; nucleotides not matched to a gene: 7. The germline gives CDR1 MNHEY, CDR2 SVGEGT. The CDR3 loop is CASSSLAGALNEQFF. The CDR3 DNA is TGTGCCAGCAGTTCTTTAGCGGGAGCCCTCAATGAGCAGTTCTTC.

The chain joins TRBV6-2 or TRBV6-3 to TRBJ2-5, with a tentative D call TRBD2 (6 bases). Between the trimmed V and J ends, which lost 6 bases and 7 bases, there was a span of 15 bases. The CDR3 is 13 residues long. Germline V gene data show CDR1 as MNHEY and CDR2 as SVGEGT. CDR3 in DNA: TGTGCCAGCAGCCCTGCAGCGGGCGCGACCCAGTACTTC. Protein product: CASSPAAGATQYF.

With respect to this clone: The sample contains more than one DNA sequence encoding this CDR3. This sequence joins TRBV5-4 and TRBJ1-2; TRBD1 matches 8 bases. Germline values: CDR1 SGHNT, CDR2 YYREEE (reference sequence). The CDR3 is 13 amino acids. Losses at the gene ends were 4 bases for V and 2 bases for J; bases not matched to a gene: 1. CDR3 coding DNA: TGTGCCAGCAGCAGGGACAGGAACTATGGCTACACCTTC. This sequence encodes CASSRDRNYGYTF.

The J gene is TRBJ2-1, the V gene TRBV7-8; 7 bases match TRBD1. The germline CDR1 and CDR2 sequences are SGHVS and FQNEAQ. Trimming took 1 base from V and 0 from J; bases not matched to a gene: 6. The CDR3 spans 17 residues. DNA of the CDR3: TGTGCCAGCAGCTTAGTTTCCGGGACAGTCTCCTACAATGAGCAGTTCTTC. As protein: CASSLVSGTVSYNEQFF.

The CDR3, as DNA: TGTGCCAGCAGGATGACAGGAAACATGAACACTGAAGCTTTCTTT. Encoded protein: CASRMTGNMNTEAFF. The rearrangement links TRBV6-6 to TRBJ1-1, with a possible D match to TRBD1 (6 bases). The germline CDR1 and CDR2 sequences are MNHNY and SVGAGI (reference sequence). V was cut by 6 bases and J by 0 bases, with 14 bases left in between. The length of the CDR3 is 15 residues.

The chain employs TRBV3-1 (or the pseudogene TRBV3-2) and TRBJ2-7, with 13 bases lining up with TRBD2. CDR1 is LGHDT, CDR2 YNNKEL, per germline (reference sequence). Unmatched junction bases numbered 13, after V lost 3 bases and J lost 2 bases. The CDR3 spans 19 residues. CDR3 sequence: CASSQDARGLAGATYEQYF. In nucleotides, the CDR3 is TGTGCCAGCAGCCAGGATGCCCGCGGACTAGCGGGGGCGACCTACGAGCAGTACTTC.

This chain joins TRBV28 and TRBJ1-1, with D possibly TRBD1 on 5 matching bases. V was shortened by 5 bases and J by 1 base, with 11 bases between the two germline ends. Germline-derived CDR1 and CDR2 are MDHEN and SYDVKM. This CDR3 is built from 14 residues. The CDR3 protein is CASSKPGGNTEAFF. The CDR3 DNA is TGTGCCAGCAGTAAACCGGGGGGGAACACTGAAGCTTTCTTT.

V gene TRBV4-3 combines with J gene TRBJ1-1; TRBD1 agrees at 7 bases. The CDR3 extends over 14 amino acids. Trimming took 0 bases from V and 11 from J; bases not matched to a gene: 9. CDR1 is LGHNA and CDR2 is YSLEER in the germline V gene. CDR3 DNA sequence: TGCGCCAGCAGCCAAGATAGTGACAGGGCGGCGGCTTTCTTT. It translates to CASSQDSDRAAAFF.

This sequence joins TRBV2 and TRBJ1-2; D is possibly TRBD1 (5 bases). The germline V and J ends were trimmed by 4 bases and 0 bases, with 9 bases remaining between them. Germline-derived CDR1 and CDR2 are SNHLY and FYNNEI. The CDR3 extends over 14 amino acids. CDR3 sequence: CASSVTGSNYGYTF. Here the CDR3 DNA reads TGTGCCAGCAGTGTAACAGGCTCTAACTATGGCTACACCTTC.

The V call is TRBV5-1, the J call TRBJ2-1; 7 nucleotides match TRBD1. CDR1 and CDR2 (germline): SGHRS, YFSETQ. Trimming took 5 bases from V and 5 from J; bases not matched to a gene: 4. The CDR3 has 13 residues. CDR3 protein: CASSGTGDNEQFF. The CDR3 nucleotides read TGCGCCAGCAGTGGAACAGGGGACAATGAGCAGTTCTTC.